There are a few counts of the clone carrying this TCR beta chain. The data belong to a study of cytomegalovirus exposure and HLA in healthy donors. The CDR3 has 16 residues. J was trimmed by 1 base and V by 0 bases; bases with no gene match: 4. Germline lookup yields CDR1 SGHNT and CDR2 YYREEE (reference sequence). Both 60 Vbeta primers and 13 Jbeta primers went into the PCR. Measured with immunoSEQ multiplex PCR; TCRdb has only the in-frame clones, and not every one. The table records about 160,000 clones, about three quarters of them present only once. This receptor was identified in a woman in her twenties or thirties in good health and CMV-seronegative. Sequencing was carried out using PBMCs. The rearrangement joins TRBV5-4 to TRBJ2-3; 8 bases are shared with TRBD2. The CDR3 loop is CASSLGFGGGTDTQYF. In nucleotides, the CDR3 is TGTGCCAGCAGCTTGGGGTTCGGGGGGGGCACAGATACGCAGTATTTT.